The rows below give T cell receptor beta chains drawn from one sample of a study of beta chain features in type 1 diabetes. The data were produced by immunoSEQ multiplex PCR, yet TCRdb's version contains in-frame clones alone and is incomplete. Among 120,000 to 150,000 clones listed, 8% to 13% were seen once. The sequencing sample was made of naive CD4+ T cells from blood. These receptors were taken from a man aged 18-30 years in good health. Each CDR3 is given with its conserved first and last residue. D genes are given only for firm matches. Size tells how often a clone was seen (once, few, many) or the class of an expanded clone, and some rows leave it out.

>TRBD1|TRBJ1-6|.|TRBV18
CASSPGTASNSPLHF
TGTGCCAGCTCACCCGGGACAGCATCTAATTCACCCCTCCACTTT
>TRBD2|TRBJ2-3|.|TRBV5-1
CASSSGRNTDTQYF
TGCGCCAGCAGTAGCGGGAGAAACACAGATACGCAGTATTTT
>TRBD1|TRBJ1-2|.|TRBV19
CASSISRTGGVDYGYTF
TGTGCCAGTAGTATTTCCCGGACAGGGGGCGTCGACTATGGCTACACCTTC
>TRBD1|TRBJ2-5|few|TRBV7-2
CASSPQRGLAETQYF
TGTGCCAGCAGCCCCCAGAGGGGGCTAGCAGAGACCCAGTACTTC
>TRBD2|TRBJ2-3|few|TRBV10-3
CASRLAAASSTDTQYF
TGTGCCTCAAGACTAGCGGCGGCTTCTAGCACAGATACGCAGTATTTT
>TRBD1|TRBJ1-1|few|TRBV19
CASRPWTGGFNTEAFF
TGTGCCAGTAGACCATGGACAGGGGGATTTAACACTGAAGCTTTCTTT
>.|TRBJ2-5|few|TRBV7-3
CASSLNGGLQETQYF
TGTGCCAGCAGCTTAAACGGGGGGCTCCAAGAGACCCAGTACTTC
>.|TRBJ1-3|.|TRBV30
CAWSVRRGPIYF
TGTGCCTGGAGTGTACGCAGGGGCCCCATATATTTT
>TRBD2|TRBJ2-7|.|TRBV28
CASSPGGSPQYEQYF
TGTGCCAGCAGCCCCGGGGGGTCGCCCCAATACGAGCAGTACTTC
>TRBD1|TRBJ1-5|.|TRBV2
CASKVGGPNQPQHF
TGTGCCAGCAAGGTAGGGGGCCCAAATCAGCCCCAGCATTTT
>TRBD1|TRBJ2-7|few|TRBV18
CASSLPPGQGRSYEQYF
TGTGCCAGCTCACTGCCGCCGGGACAGGGGAGGTCCTACGAGCAGTACTTC
>TRBD2|TRBJ2-2|few|TRBV6-4
CASSPFGGAETGELFF
TGTGCCAGCAGTCCTTTCGGGGGGGCCGAGACCGGGGAGCTGTTTTTT
>TRBD1|TRBJ2-2|few|TRBV29-1
CSVEDVGQGNTGELFF
TGCAGCGTTGAAGATGTCGGACAGGGAAACACCGGGGAGCTGTTTTTT
>.|TRBJ2-2|.|TRBV7-8
CASSLGKGSNTGELFF
TGTGCCAGCAGCTTAGGGAAGGGGTCGAACACCGGGGAGCTGTTTTTT
>TRBD1|TRBJ2-3|few|TRBV5-4
CASSSRQGRNTDTQYF
TGTGCCAGCAGCTCCCGACAGGGACGAAACACAGATACGCAGTATTTT
>.|TRBJ2-5|.|TRBV5-4
CASSLRQAETQYF
TGTGCCAGCAGCTTGCGACAGGCAGAGACCCAGTACTTC
>TRBD2|TRBJ2-2|.|TRBV5-1
CASSRGLAGNTGELFF
TGCGCCAGCAGTCGTGGACTAGCGGGGAACACCGGGGAGCTGTTTTTT
>TRBD2|TRBJ2-2|.|TRBV4-1
CASRYLLAGGFTGELFF
TGCGCCAGCAGATACTTACTAGCGGGGGGATTCACCGGGGAGCTGTTTTTT
>TRBD1|TRBJ2-7|.|TRBV7-2
CASSSTGSSYEQYF
TGTGCCAGCAGCTCGACAGGGAGCTCCTACGAGCAGTACTTC
>.|TRBJ2-7|few|TRBV5-4
CASSLARSSYEQYF
TGTGCCAGCAGCTTGGCGCGGTCCTCCTACGAGCAGTACTTC
>TRBD2|TRBJ2-3|.|TRBV29-1
CSVDELAGETDTQYF
TGCAGCGTGGACGAATTAGCGGGGGAGACAGATACGCAGTATTTT
>.|TRBJ2-1|few|TRBV7-9
CASSLISRNEQFF
TGTGCCAGCAGCTTAATATCCCGCAATGAGCAGTTCTTC
>.|TRBJ2-7|few|TRBV5-6
CASSRLGLRVSTYEQYF
TGTGCCAGCAGTCGGCTTGGGTTGAGGGTATCGACCTACGAGCAGTACTTC
>.|TRBJ2-7|few|TRBV28
CASSSPGHGYEQYF
TGTGCCAGCAGTTCCCCGGGACACGGCTACGAGCAGTACTTC
>TRBD2|TRBJ2-3|few|TRBV5-6
CASSLWTGGIDTQYF
TGTGCCAGCAGCTTGTGGACGGGGGGGATAGATACGCAGTATTTT
>TRBD2|TRBJ2-1|few|TRBV5-1
CASSRMGGIDEQFF
TGCGCCAGCAGCCGGATGGGAGGGATCGATGAGCAGTTCTTC
>.|TRBJ1-6|few|TRBV6-6
CASSPGQSSYNSPLHF
TGTGCCAGCAGCCCAGGACAAAGCTCCTATAATTCACCCCTCCACTTT
>.|TRBJ2-5|.|TRBV11-2
CASSPRSGMETQYF
TGTGCCAGCAGCCCACGATCGGGGATGGAGACCCAGTACTTC
>.|TRBJ2-1|.|TRBV9
CASSVEAGNEQFF
TGTGCCAGCAGCGTAGAGGCAGGGAATGAGCAGTTCTTC
>TRBD1|TRBJ1-5|many|TRBV7-2
CASTGTGNQPQHF
TGTGCCAGCACAGGGACAGGGAACCAGCCCCAGCATTTT
>TRBD2|TRBJ2-1|.|TRBV5-1
CASSLSGGDSEQFF
TGCGCCAGCAGCCTGAGCGGGGGGGATAGTGAGCAGTTCTTC
>TRBD1|TRBJ2-5|.|TRBV5-1
CASSQGQVQETQYF
TGCGCCAGCAGTCAAGGACAGGTACAAGAGACCCAGTACTTC
>TRBD1|TRBJ2-7|.|TRBV7-2
CASAQDRAKYEQYF
TGTGCCAGCGCCCAGGACAGGGCCAAATACGAGCAGTACTTC
>.|TRBJ1-1|few|TRBV18
CASSLYESGDTEAFF
TGTGCCAGCTCACTTTACGAATCGGGGGATACTGAAGCTTTCTTT
>.|TRBJ2-7|few|TRBV2
CASSERGPSPGGAYEQYF
TGTGCCAGCAGTGAAAGGGGGCCCTCTCCCGGGGGAGCCTACGAGCAGTACTTC
>.|TRBJ1-4|few|TRBV7-6
CASSPETTNEKLFF
TGTGCCAGCAGCCCAGAAACAACTAATGAAAAACTGTTTTTT
>TRBD1|TRBJ1-3|.|TRBV6-5
CASRETDRFGNTIYF
TGTGCCAGCAGAGAGACGGACAGGTTTGGAAACACCATATATTTT
>.|TRBJ2-7|few|TRBV5-1
CASRPGIPTYEQYF
TGCGCCAGCAGACCCGGGATACCAACCTACGAGCAGTACTTC
>.|TRBJ2-1|.|TRBV4-2
CASSNTPGASYNEQFF
TGTGCCAGCAGCAACACCCCGGGTGCGTCCTACAATGAGCAGTTCTTC
>TRBD1|TRBJ2-7|few|TRBV11-2
CASSLVPGQGTEQYF
TGTGCCAGCAGCTTAGTCCCGGGACAGGGAACCGAGCAGTACTTC
>TRBD2|TRBJ2-1|.|TRBV4-2
CASSQVTSGGEGEQFF
TGTGCCAGCAGCCAAGTGACTAGCGGGGGGGAGGGTGAGCAGTTCTTC
>.|TRBJ2-3|few|TRBV5-1
CASSSLTSTDTQYF
TGCGCCAGCAGCTCACTAACTAGCACAGATACGCAGTATTTT
>.|TRBJ2-4|.|TRBV7-2
CASSLATGNIQYF
TGTGCCAGCAGCTTAGCGACGGGAAACATTCAGTACTTC
>TRBD2|TRBJ2-7|.|TRBV19
CASTRTSGVKYEQYF
TGTGCCAGTACCCGGACTAGCGGGGTCAAATACGAGCAGTACTTC
>TRBD2|TRBJ2-2|.|TRBV5-1
CASSFLAGTNTGELFF
TGCGCCAGCAGCTTCCTAGCGGGGACGAACACCGGGGAGCTGTTTTTT
>.|TRBJ1-3|.|TRBV11-2
CASSHRGDPGNTIYF
TGTGCCAGCAGCCATCGGGGGGATCCTGGAAACACCATATATTTT
>.|TRBJ2-2|.|TRBV7-2
CASSLGQAVGELFF
TGTGCCAGCAGCTTAGGACAGGCGGTCGGGGAGCTGTTTTTT
>TRBD1|TRBJ2-5|many|TRBV4-2
CASSQDAGGVVKTQYF
TGTGCCAGCAGCCAAGATGCAGGGGGCGTCGTAAAGACCCAGTACTTC
>TRBD2|TRBJ2-2|.|TRBV5-1
CASSSTSGGTGELFF
TGCGCCAGCAGCTCGACTAGCGGGGGGACCGGGGAGCTGTTTTTT
>.|TRBJ2-3|many|TRBV18
CASSPTTDTQYF
TGTGCCAGCTCACCGACTACAGATACGCAGTATTTT
>.|TRBJ1-5|.|TRBV2
CASSGHNQGFNQPQHF
TGTGCCAGCAGTGGACATAATCAGGGCTTCAACCAGCCCCAGCATTTT
>.|TRBJ2-7|few|TRBV10-3
CAISGSLSYEQYF
TGTGCCATCAGTGGGTCGCTTTCTTACGAGCAGTACTTC
>.|TRBJ1-4|.|TRBV4-3
CASSRLSATNEKLFF
TGCGCCAGCAGCCGTCTGTCTGCAACTAATGAAAAACTGTTTTTT
>.|TRBJ2-3|.|TRBV7-6
CASSLAHASGTDTQYF
TGTGCCAGCAGCTTAGCGCACGCAAGCGGCACAGATACGCAGTATTTT
>TRBD1|TRBJ2-5|few|TRBV4-2
CASSQAGTGSETQYF
TGTGCCAGCAGCCAAGCAGGGACAGGGTCGGAGACCCAGTACTTC
>TRBD2|TRBJ2-2|.|TRBV7-8
CASVRAGENTGELFF
TGTGCCAGCGTCAGAGCGGGGGAGAACACCGGGGAGCTGTTTTTT
>TRBD1|TRBJ2-5|few|TRBV6-6
CASSYSTGGMETQYF
TGTGCCAGCAGTTACTCTACAGGGGGCATGGAGACCCAGTACTTC
>.|TRBJ2-6|few|TRBV6-5
CASSYGGLGANVLTF
TGTGCCAGCAGTTACGGTGGACTTGGGGCCAACGTCCTGACTTTC
>TRBD1|TRBJ1-4|.|TRBV9
CASSARDRAEKLFF
TGTGCCAGCAGCGCTCGGGACAGAGCAGAAAAACTGTTTTTT
>.|TRBJ1-6|few|TRBV2
CASSEALGARVF
TGTGCCAGCAGTGAAGCGCTGGGGGCGCGGGTGTTT